This T cell receptor (beta chain) was obtained from a study of CD8 T cells in ankylosing spondylitis. Whole-study results and caveats: Matched synovial fluid from ankylosing spondylitis patients was reported to be enriched for disease-linked clones.

With regard to this clonotype: The antigen is undetermined.

TCRdb called the 5' RACE reads again in MiXCR, with one record for every CDR3 protein. The sample lists 200,000 to 250,000 distinct CDR3 sequences; roughly a tenth were seen once. The CDR3 sequence is 16 residues long. Trimming at V came to 0 bases and at J to 2 bases, leaving 3 bases not matched to a gene. From germline, CDR1 is LGHNA and CDR2 YNFKEQ. This TCR was recovered from a male donor with ankylosing spondylitis or in good health (not recorded which). Material for sequencing was blood, either unsorted or a sorted T cell fraction (not recorded which). V gene TRBV4-2 combines with J gene TRBJ2-7; 11 nucleotides line up with TRBD2. This chain's CDR3 is CASSQDPSGRTYEQYF. The CDR3 bases are TGTGCCAGCAGCCAAGATCCTAGCGGGAGGACCTACGAGCAGTACTTC.